The TCR beta chain under discussion was sequenced for a study of shared T cell receptors in the human thymus. The CDR3 totals 15 residues. Germline trimming cut 2 bases from V and 2 bases from J; bases unmatched to any gene: 4. Germline V lookup: CDR1 MGHDK, CDR2 SYGVNS. TCRdb's table, derived via immunoSEQ multiplex PCR, lists solely in-frame clones and lacks some. The sample carries about 660,000 clones, around 87% recorded once. The same sample was also used in a study of human thymus T cells.

This receptor was identified in a boy younger than two with a congenital heart defect. Sequenced sample: thymocytes. The chain is built from TRBV25-1 and TRBJ2-3, with TRBD1 matching over 7 bases. CDR3 DNA sequence: TGTGCCAGCAGTGAAGAGGGACAGCTCACAGATACGCAGTATTTT. This translates into CASSEEGQLTDTQYF.